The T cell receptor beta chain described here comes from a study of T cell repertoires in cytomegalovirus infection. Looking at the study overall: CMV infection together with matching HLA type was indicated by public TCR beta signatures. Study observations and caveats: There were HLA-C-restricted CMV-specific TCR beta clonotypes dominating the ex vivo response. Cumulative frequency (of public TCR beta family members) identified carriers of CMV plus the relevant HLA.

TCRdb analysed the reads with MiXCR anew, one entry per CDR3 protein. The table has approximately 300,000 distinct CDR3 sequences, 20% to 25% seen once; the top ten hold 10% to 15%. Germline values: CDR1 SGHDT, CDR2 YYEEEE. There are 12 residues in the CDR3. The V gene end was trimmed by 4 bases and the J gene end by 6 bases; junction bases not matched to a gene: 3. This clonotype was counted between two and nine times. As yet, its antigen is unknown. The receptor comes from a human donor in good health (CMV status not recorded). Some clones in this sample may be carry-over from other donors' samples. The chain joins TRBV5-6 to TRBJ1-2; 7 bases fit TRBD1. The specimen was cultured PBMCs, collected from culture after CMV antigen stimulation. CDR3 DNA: TGTGCCAGCAGCCGGGACAGTAATGGCTACACCTTC. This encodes CASSRDSNGYTF.